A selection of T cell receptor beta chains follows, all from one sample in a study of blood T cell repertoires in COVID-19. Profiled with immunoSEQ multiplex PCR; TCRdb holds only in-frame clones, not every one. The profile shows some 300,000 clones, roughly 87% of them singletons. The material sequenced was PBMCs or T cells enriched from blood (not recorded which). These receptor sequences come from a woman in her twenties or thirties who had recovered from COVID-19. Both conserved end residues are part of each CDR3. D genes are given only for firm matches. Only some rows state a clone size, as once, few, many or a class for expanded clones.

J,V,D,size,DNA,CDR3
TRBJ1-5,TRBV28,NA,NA,TGTGCCAGCAGTTTATTGCAGGGCCTTAGCAATCAGCCCCAGCATTTT,CASSLLQGLSNQPQHF
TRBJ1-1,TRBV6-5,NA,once,TGTGCCAGCAGTACGGGGTTTGAAGCTTTCTTT,CASSTGFEAFF
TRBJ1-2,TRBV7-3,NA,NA,TGTGCCAGCGGACACATAAACTATGGCTACACCTTC,CASGHINYGYTF
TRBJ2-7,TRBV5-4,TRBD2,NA,TGTGCCAGCAGCTTGGGTCTAGCGGGGGGCTACGAGCAGTACTTC,CASSLGLAGGYEQYF
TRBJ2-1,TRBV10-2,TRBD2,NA,TGCGCCAGCAGTGGCCTGGGACTAGTGGCAGGTGAGCAGTTCTTC,CASSGLGLVAGEQFF
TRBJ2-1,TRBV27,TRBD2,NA,TGTGCCAGCAGTTTTGGTAGCGGGGTTGGAAATGAGCAGTTCTTC,CASSFGSGVGNEQFF
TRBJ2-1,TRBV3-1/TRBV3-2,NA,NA,TGTGCCAGCAGCCTCCTCGGCGGGGTAGAGGACAATGAGCAGTTCTTC,CASSLLGGVEDNEQFF
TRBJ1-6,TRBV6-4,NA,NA,TGTGCCAGCAGTGACACGGGGACCTATAATTCACCCCTCCACTTT,CASSDTGTYNSPLHF
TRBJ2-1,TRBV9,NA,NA,TGTGCCAGCAGCGCTTACGGGGTGGGGGGGCCCCCATCTGAGCAGTTCTTC,CASSAYGVGGPPSEQFF
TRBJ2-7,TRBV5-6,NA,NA,TGTGCCAGCAGCCCGACAGGTTCCTCCTACGAGCAGTACTTC,CASSPTGSSYEQYF
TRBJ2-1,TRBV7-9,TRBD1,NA,TGTGCCAGCAGCCCCTCGCGGGACAGGGCCAACAATGAGCAGTTCTTC,CASSPSRDRANNEQFF
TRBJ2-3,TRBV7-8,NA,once,TGTGCCAGCAGCTTAGCGCCCAGGGGCACAGATACGCAGTATTTT,CASSLAPRGTDTQYF
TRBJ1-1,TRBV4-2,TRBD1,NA,TGTGCCAGCAGACTAAGACAGGGGGACACTGAAGCTTTCTTT,CASRLRQGDTEAFF
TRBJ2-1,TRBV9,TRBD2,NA,TGTGCCAGCAGCGTAGAGCTAGCGGGTCTTCGCAATGAGCAGTTCTTC,CASSVELAGLRNEQFF
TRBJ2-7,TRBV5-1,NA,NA,TGCGCCAGCAGCTTGGGGCTAGCGTCTTCCTACGAGCAGTACTTC,CASSLGLASSYEQYF
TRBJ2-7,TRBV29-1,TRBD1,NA,TGCAGCGTTGGGGGACAGGGGTTTTCGATCTACGAGCAGTACTTC,CSVGGQGFSIYEQYF
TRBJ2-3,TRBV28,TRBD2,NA,TGTGCCAGCAGCTCCCAGATCAGCGGGAGCCCTCGTTATTTT,CASSSQISGSPRYF
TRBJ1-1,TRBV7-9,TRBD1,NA,TGTGCCAGCAGCTTTACCCAGGGGGACACTGAAGCTTTCTTT,CASSFTQGDTEAFF
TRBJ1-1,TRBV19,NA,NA,TGTGCCAGTAGTATAGTTCCACAGGGTGGGTCTGAAGCTTTCTTT,CASSIVPQGGSEAFF
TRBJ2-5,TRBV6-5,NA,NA,TGTGCCAGCACCTTGGTCGCAGGGGGGTCTGAGACCCAGTACTTC,CASTLVAGGSETQYF
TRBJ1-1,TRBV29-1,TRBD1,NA,TGCAGCGTTGGACAGGGTGGGTTCGGGTTTAACACTGAAGCTTTCTTT,CSVGQGGFGFNTEAFF
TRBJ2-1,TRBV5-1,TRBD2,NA,TGCGCCAGCGCCCGGACTAGCGGGAGGAAAAATGAGCAGTTCTTC,CASARTSGRKNEQFF
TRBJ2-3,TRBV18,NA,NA,TGTGCCAGCTCACACGACTCATCCGCTAGCACAGATACGCAGTATTTT,CASSHDSSASTDTQYF
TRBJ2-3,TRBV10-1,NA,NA,TGCGCCAGACCGAGCGGGACAGGCATTAGCACAGATACGCAGTATTTT,CARPSGTGISTDTQYF
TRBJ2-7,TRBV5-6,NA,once,TGTGCCAGCAGCTTGGTAGGGGAAACCTACGAGCAGTACTTC,CASSLVGETYEQYF
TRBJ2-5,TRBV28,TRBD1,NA,TGTGCCAGCAGACCCACAGGGGGAGGAAAGGAGACCCAGTACTTC,CASRPTGGGKETQYF
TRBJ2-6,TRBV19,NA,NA,TGTGCCTCGGGGAGGTCCGCTGGGGCCAACGTCCTGACTTTC,CASGRSAGANVLTF
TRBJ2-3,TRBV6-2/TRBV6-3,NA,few,TGTGCCAGCAGTTACTCTGTATATACGCAGTATTTT,CASSYSVYTQYF
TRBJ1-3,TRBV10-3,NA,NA,TGTGCCACCCGCTCTGGAAACACCATATATTTT,CATRSGNTIYF
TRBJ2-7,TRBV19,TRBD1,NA,TGTGCCAGTAGTATAAGCGCAGGGGGACCCTACGAGCAGTACTTC,CASSISAGGPYEQYF
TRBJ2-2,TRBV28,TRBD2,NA,TGTGCCAGCAGTCGCGGGCTAGCGGGCTCCAACACCGGGGAGCTGTTTTTT,CASSRGLAGSNTGELFF
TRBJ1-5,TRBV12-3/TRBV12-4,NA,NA,TGTGCCAGCAGTTTAGCCTCCAATCAGCCCCAGCATTTT,CASSLASNQPQHF
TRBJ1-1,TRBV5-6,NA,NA,TGTGCCAGCAGCTGGGGGGGTGTAAACACTGAAGCTTTCTTT,CASSWGGVNTEAFF
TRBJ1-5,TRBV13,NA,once,TGTGCCAGCAGCTCCCAACCCGCGAGACGAGATCGGGGTAGCAATCAGCCCCAGCATTTT,CASSSQPARRDRGSNQPQHF
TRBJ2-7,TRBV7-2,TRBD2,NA,TGTGCCAGCAGCCAAAGGGGAGCGGGGGGTTTCGAGCAGTACTTC,CASSQRGAGGFEQYF
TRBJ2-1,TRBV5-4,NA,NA,TGTGCCAGCAGCCGACGCGGCGGAGCCACGGATGAGCAGTTCTTC,CASSRRGGATDEQFF
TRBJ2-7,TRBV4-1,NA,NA,TGCGCCAGCAGCCTAGAACAGGGTTCGGTCTACGAGCAGTACTTC,CASSLEQGSVYEQYF
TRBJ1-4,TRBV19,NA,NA,TGTGCCAGTAGTCTGGGCTCTAATGAAAAACTGTTTTTT,CASSLGSNEKLFF
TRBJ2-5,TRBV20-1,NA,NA,TGCAGTGCTAGAGATCGAGAGACCCAGTACTTC,CSARDRETQYF
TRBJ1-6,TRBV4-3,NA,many,TGCGCCAGCAGCCAAAATCATGAGGCAGGGGCTTCCTATAATTCACCCCTCCACTTT,CASSQNHEAGASYNSPLHF
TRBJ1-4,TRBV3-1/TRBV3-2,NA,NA,TGTGCCAGCAGCCCTTCGGGTAGGCTTTCTAATGAAAAACTGTTTTTT,CASSPSGRLSNEKLFF
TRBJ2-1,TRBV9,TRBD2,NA,TGTGCCAGCAGCCCTTTAGGACTAGCGGGGGGGCCGGGTGAGCAGTTCTTC,CASSPLGLAGGPGEQFF
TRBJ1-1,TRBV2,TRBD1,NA,TGTGCCAGCAGTGGCCCTTGGACAGGGGCAGGGGGCACTGAAGCTTTCTTT,CASSGPWTGAGGTEAFF
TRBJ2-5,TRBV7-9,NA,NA,TGTGCCAGCAGCCGGGGATCCCAAGAGACCCAGTACTTC,CASSRGSQETQYF
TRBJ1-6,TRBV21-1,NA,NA,TGTGCCGCCCAACGGCCAAGAGGTTATAATTCACCCCTCCACTTT,CAAQRPRGYNSPLHF
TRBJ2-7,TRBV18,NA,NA,TGTGCCAGCTCACCAAGGCCAGGTAGCTCCTACGAGCAGTACTTC,CASSPRPGSSYEQYF
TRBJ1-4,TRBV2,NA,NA,TGTGCCAACAAAAAAGGGGCTGCAACTAATGAAAAACTGTTTTTT,CANKKGAATNEKLFF
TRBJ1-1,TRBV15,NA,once,TGTGCCACCAGCAAGTTACAGGCGAACACTGAAGCTTTCTTT,CATSKLQANTEAFF
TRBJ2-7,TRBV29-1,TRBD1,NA,TGCAGCGTGGGACCGGGACAGGAATACGAGCAGTACTTC,CSVGPGQEYEQYF
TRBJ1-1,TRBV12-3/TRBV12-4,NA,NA,TGTGCCAGCAGGAGATCTGGGAACACTGAAGCTTTCTTT,CASRRSGNTEAFF
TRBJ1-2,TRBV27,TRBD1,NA,TGTGCCAGCAGGCCAACCCGGGACAGGAATGGCTACACCTTC,CASRPTRDRNGYTF
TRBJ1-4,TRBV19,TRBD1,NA,TGTGCCAGTAGTATTTCCGGGACAGGGTCTAAACTGTTTTTT,CASSISGTGSKLFF
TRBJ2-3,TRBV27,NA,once,TGTGCCAGCAGTCCCCTGGGGGCCTTAGGCACAGATACGCAGTATTTT,CASSPLGALGTDTQYF
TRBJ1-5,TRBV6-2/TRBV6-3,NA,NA,TGTGCCAGCAGTTATTACGGGGAGGTCGGCAATCAGCCCCAGCATTTT,CASSYYGEVGNQPQHF
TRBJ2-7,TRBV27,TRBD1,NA,TGTGCCAGCAGCCCACCGGGACAGAGATACCTTGACGAGCAGTACTTC,CASSPPGQRYLDEQYF